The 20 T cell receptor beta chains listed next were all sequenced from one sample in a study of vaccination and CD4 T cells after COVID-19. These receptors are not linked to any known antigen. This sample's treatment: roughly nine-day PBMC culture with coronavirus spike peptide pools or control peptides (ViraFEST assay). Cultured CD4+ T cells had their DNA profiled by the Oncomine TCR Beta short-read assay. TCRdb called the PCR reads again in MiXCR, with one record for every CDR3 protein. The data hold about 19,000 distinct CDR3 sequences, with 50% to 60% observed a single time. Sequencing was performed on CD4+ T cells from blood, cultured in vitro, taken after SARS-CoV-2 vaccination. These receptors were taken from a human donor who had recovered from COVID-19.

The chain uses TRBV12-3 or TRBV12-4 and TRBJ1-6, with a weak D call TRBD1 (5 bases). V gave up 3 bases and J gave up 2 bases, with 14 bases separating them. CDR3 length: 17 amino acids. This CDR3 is CASSFGRGLTYNSPLHF. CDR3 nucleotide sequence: TGTGCCAGCAGTTTCGGGCGGGGCTTGACCTATAATTCACCCCTCCACTTT.

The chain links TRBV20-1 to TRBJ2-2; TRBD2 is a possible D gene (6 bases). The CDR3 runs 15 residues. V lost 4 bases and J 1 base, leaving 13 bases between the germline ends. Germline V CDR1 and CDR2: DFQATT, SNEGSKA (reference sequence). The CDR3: CSATAGAGNTGELFF. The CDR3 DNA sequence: TGCAGTGCTACAGCCGGAGCGGGGAACACCGGGGAGCTGTTTTTT.

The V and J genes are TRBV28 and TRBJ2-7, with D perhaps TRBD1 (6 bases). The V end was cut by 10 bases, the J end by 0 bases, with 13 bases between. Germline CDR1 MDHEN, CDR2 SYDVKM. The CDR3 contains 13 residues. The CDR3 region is CATLRGYSYEQYF. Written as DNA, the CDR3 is TGTGCCACTCTCAGGGGTTACTCCTACGAGCAGTACTTC.

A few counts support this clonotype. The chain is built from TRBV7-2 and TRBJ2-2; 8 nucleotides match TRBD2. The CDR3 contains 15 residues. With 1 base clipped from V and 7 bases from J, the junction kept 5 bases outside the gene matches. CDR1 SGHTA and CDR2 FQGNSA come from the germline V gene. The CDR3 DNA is TGTGCCAGCAGCTTAGTTACGGGAGGGGTCGGGGAGCTGTTTTTT. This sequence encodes CASSLVTGGVGELFF.

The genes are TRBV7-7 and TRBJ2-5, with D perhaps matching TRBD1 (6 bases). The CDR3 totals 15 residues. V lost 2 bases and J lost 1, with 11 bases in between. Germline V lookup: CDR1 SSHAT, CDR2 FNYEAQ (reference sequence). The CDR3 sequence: CASSLLAGAQETQYF. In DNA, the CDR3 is TGTGCCAGCAGCTTATTGGCAGGGGCCCAAGAGACCCAGTACTTC.

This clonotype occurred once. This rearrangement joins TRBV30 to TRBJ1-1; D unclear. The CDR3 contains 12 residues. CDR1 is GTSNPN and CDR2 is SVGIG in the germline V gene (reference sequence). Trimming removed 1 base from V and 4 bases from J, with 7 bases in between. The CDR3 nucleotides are TGTGCCTGGAGTGGGAGTGGCACTGAAGCTTTCTTT. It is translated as CAWSGSGTEAFF.

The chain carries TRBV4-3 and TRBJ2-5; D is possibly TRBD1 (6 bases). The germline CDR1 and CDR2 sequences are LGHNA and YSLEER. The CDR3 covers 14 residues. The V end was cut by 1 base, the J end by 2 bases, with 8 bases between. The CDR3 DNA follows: TGCGCCAGCAGCCAAGGGGGGCTACAAGAGACCCAGTACTTC. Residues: CASSQGGLQETQYF.

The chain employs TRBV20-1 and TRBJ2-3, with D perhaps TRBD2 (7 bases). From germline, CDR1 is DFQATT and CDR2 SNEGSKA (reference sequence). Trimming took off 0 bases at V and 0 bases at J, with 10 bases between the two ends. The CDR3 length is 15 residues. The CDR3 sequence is CSARDPGGSTDTQYF. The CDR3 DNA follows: TGCAGTGCTAGAGATCCGGGGGGCAGCACAGATACGCAGTATTTT.

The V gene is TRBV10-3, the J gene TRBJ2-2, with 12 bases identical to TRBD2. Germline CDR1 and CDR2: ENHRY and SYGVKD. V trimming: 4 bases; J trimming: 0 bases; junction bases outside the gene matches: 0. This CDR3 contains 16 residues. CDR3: CAISGLAGANTGELFF. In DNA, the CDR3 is TGTGCCATCAGTGGACTAGCGGGAGCGAACACCGGGGAGCTGTTTTTT.

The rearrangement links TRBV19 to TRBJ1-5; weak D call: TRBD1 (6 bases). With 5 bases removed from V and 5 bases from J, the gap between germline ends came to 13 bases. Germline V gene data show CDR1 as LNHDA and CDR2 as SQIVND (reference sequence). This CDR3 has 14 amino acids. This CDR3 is CASSLRDTYQPQHF. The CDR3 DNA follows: TGTGCCAGTAGTCTACGGGACACCTATCAGCCCCAGCATTTT.

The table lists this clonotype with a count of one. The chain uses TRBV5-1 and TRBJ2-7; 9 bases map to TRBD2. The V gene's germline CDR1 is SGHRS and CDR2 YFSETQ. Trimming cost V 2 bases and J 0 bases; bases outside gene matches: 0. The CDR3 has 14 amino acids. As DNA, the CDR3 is TGCGCCAGCAGCTTTAGCGGGAGCTCCTACGAGCAGTACTTC. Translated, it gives CASSFSGSSYEQYF.

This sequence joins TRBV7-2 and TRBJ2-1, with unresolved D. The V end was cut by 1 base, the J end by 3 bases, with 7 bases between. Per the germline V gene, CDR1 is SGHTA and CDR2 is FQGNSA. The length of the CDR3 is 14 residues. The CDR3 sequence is CASSLESSYNEQFF. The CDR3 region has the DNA TGTGCCAGCAGCTTAGAGAGTAGCTACAATGAGCAGTTCTTC.

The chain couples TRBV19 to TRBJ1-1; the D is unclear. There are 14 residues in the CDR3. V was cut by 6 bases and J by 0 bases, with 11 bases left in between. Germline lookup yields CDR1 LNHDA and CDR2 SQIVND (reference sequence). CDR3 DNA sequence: TGTGCCAGTAGAAGGTCAGTGCTGAACACTGAAGCTTTCTTT. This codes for CASRRSVLNTEAFF.

The CDR3 DNA reads TGTGCCAGCAGCCGACTGGGGCGCAATCAGCCCCAGCATTTT. Its translation: CASSRLGRNQPQHF. This chain connects TRBV6-2 or TRBV6-3 to TRBJ1-5, with D maybe TRBD1 (5 bases). CDR1 and CDR2 (germline): MNHEY, SVGEGT. V lost 6 bases and J 2 bases, leaving 11 bases between the germline ends. CDR3 size: 14 residues.

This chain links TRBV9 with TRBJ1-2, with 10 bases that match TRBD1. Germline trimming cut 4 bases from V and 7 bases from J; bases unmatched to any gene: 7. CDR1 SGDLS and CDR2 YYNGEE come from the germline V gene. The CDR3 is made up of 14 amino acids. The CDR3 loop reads CASSTRQGASGYTF. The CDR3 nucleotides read TGTGCCAGCAGCACTCGACAGGGGGCAAGTGGCTACACCTTC.

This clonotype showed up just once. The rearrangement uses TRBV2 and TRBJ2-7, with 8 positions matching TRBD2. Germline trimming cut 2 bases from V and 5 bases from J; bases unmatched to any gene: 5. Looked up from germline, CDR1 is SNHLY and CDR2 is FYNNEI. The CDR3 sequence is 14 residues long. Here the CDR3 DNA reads TGTGCCAGCAGTGAATTCCGGGGGGGTGACGAGCAGTACTTC. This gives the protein CASSEFRGGDEQYF.

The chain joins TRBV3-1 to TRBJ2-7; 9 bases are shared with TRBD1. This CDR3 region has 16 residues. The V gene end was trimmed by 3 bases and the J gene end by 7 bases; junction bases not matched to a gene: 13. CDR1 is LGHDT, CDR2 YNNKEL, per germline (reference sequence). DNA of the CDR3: TGTGCCAGCAGCCAGAGTAAAGGGACAGGGTTGGGTGAGCAGTACTTC. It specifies CASSQSKGTGLGEQYF.

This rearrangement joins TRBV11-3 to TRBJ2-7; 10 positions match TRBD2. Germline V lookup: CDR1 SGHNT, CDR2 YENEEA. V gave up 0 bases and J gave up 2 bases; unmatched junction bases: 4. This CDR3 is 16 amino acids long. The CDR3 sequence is CASSLDGTSVAYEQYF. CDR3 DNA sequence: TGTGCCAGCAGCTTAGATGGGACTAGCGTAGCCTACGAGCAGTACTTC.

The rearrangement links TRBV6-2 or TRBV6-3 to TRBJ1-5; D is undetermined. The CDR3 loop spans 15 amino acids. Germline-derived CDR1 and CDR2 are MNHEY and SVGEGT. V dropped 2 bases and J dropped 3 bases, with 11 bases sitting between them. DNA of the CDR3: TGTGCCAGCAGTTACGGGTCAGTAAACAATCAGCCCCAGCATTTT. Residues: CASSYGSVNNQPQHF.

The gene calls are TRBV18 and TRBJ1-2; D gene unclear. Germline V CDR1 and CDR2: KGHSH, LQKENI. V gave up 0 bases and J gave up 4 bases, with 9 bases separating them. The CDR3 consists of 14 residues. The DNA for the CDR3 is TGTGCCAGCTCACCACCAGAGGGCGTCTATGGCTACACCTTC. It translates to CASSPPEGVYGYTF.